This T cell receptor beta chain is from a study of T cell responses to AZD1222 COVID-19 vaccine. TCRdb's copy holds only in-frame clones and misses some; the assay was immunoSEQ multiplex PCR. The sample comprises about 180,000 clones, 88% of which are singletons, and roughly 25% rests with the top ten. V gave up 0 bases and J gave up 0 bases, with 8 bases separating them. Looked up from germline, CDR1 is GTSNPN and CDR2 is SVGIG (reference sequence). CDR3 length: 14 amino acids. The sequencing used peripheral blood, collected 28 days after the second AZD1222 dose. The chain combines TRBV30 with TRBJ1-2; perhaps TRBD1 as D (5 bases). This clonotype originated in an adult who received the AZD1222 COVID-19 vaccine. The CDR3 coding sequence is TGTGCCTGGAGTGTGGACACTTCTAACTATGGCTACACCTTC. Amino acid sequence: CAWSVDTSNYGYTF. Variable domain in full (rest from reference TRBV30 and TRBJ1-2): SQTIHQWPATLVQPVGSPLSLECTVEGTSNPNLYWYRQAAGRGLQLLFYSVGIGQISSEVPQNLSASRPQDRQFILSSKKLLLSDSGFYLCAWSVDTSNYGYTFGSGTRLTVV.